This T cell receptor beta chain derives from a study of OX40 agonist ivuxolimab in advanced cancers. Germline CDR1 SGHTA, CDR2 FQGNSA. V lost 6 bases, J lost 5 bases, and 10 bases lay in between. The CDR3 has 12 residues. About this clone itself: Its target is unknown.

Findings of the study overall: Expanded clones tended on average to be more numerous among CD8+ T cells than CD4+. CD4+ and CD8+ blood T cells expanded clonally by week 6 at 0.1 to 3.0 mg/kg.

TCRdb's copy holds only in-frame clones and misses some; the assay was immunoSEQ multiplex PCR. The repertoire holds 55,000 to 60,000 clones, with over 70% as singletons. The sequence was obtained from an adult with an advanced solid tumor such as melanoma, head and neck, liver or kidney cancer. The chain uses TRBV7-2 and TRBJ1-2; D unresolved. Sample: CD4+ or CD8+ T cells sorted from blood, taken in a trial of the OX40 agonist ivuxolimab. For the CDR3, the DNA is TGTGCCAGCAGTCCTTACACTTATGGCTACACCTTC. This encodes CASSPYTYGYTF.